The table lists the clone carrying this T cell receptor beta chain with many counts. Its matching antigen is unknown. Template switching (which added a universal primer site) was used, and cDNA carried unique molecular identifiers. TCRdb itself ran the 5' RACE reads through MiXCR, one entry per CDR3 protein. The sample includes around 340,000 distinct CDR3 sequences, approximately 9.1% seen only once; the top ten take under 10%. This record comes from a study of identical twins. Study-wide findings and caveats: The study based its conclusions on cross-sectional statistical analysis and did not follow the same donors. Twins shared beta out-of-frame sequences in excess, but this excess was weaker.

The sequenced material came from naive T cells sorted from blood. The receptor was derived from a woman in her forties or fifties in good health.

This CDR3 is CASSGSELAGGNFYNEQFF. The DNA for the CDR3 is TGTGCCAGCAGCGGCTCCGAGCTAGCGGGAGGGAATTTCTACAATGAGCAGTTCTTC. This rearrangement joins TRBV7-9 to TRBJ2-1; 12 bases are a match to TRBD2. Germline V gene data show CDR1 as SEHNR and CDR2 as FQNEAQ (reference sequence). V shed 5 bases, J shed 3 bases, and the junction held 14 bases outside the gene matches. The CDR3 sequence is 19 residues long.